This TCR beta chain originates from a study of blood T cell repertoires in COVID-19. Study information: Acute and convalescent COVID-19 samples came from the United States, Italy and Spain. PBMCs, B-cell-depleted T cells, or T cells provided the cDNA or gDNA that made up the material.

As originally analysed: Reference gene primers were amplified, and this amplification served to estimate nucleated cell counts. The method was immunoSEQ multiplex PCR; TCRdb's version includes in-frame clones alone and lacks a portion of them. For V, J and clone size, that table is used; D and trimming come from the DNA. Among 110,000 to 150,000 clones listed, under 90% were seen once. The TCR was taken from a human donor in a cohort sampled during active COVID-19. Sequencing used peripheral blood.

The DNA for the CDR3 is TGCAGTGCGCCCCGGGGTACGCAGTATTTT. Amino acids: CSAPRGTQYF. The chain joins TRBV20-1 to TRBJ2-3; a weak D match, TRBD2 (5 bases). Per the germline V gene, CDR1 is DFQATT and CDR2 is SNEGSKA (reference sequence). This CDR3 comprises 10 residues. V lost 6 bases and J 8 bases, leaving 9 bases between the germline ends.